This TCR beta chain was sequenced during a study of T-cell memory formation after mild COVID-19. TCRdb reanalysed the 5' RACE reads using MiXCR and keeps one entry per CDR3 protein. The sample consists of hundreds of thousands of distinct CDR3 sequences, roughly 25% of them appearing once. The length of the CDR3 is 17 residues. Germline trimming cut 6 bases from V and 5 bases from J; bases unmatched to any gene: 10. From germline, CDR1 is PRHDT and CDR2 FYEKMQ (reference sequence). The chain recombines TRBV13 with TRBJ2-1; 13 bases match TRBD2. Material: PBMCs or a T cell subset sorted from them (not recorded which). The TCR sequence derives from an adult woman who had mild COVID-19 (a few samples of this study predate the infection). Cell type and time point are not known. The CDR3 DNA follows: TGTGCCAGCAGGCCGGACCCGGGACTAGCGGGAAACAATGAGCAGTTCTTC. Translation: CASRPDPGLAGNNEQFF. Complete variable domain (other parts from reference TRBV13 and TRBJ2-1): AAGVIQSPRHLIKEKRETATLKCYPIPRHDTVYWYQQGPGQDPQFLISFYEKMQSDKGSIPDRFSAQQFSDYHSELNMSSLELGDSALYFCASRPDPGLAGNNEQFFGPGTRLTVL.